Described below is a single TCR beta chain sequence and its context. The specificity of this receptor is unknown. Base quality data are lacking; no much larger clone is found one base away. The time point label, read with the paper, signifies: cells obtained before transplantation from donor or recipient. CD3+CD4+ and CD3+CD8+ populations were FACS-sorted from unstimulated pre-transplant donor and recipient cells taken from spleen or lymph nodes. This record belongs to a study of graft-versus-host responses after intestinal transplantation (dated by TCRdb to the early 2020s). Looking at the study overall: The transplants that recipients received were multivisceral, liver-intestinal, or isolated intestinal. After intestinal transplantation, graft-versus-host and host-versus-graft alloreactive T cell clones were followed in the graft, circulation and bone marrow using bulk TCR-beta CDR3 sequencing. A peak of at least 4% donor T cells among recipient peripheral blood mononuclear cells was the definition used for donor T cell macrochimerism. Rather than being sequenced by the commercial service, samples from a few later patients were sequenced in-house on an Illumina MiSeq and processed with MiXCR. Anti-thymocyte globulin induction was given to all recipients, followed by maintenance tacrolimus and steroids for two to four years. Alloreactive clones were identified by sequencing pre-transplant mixed lymphocyte reaction products and comparing them with unstimulated pre-transplant donor and recipient T cells. The cohort enrolled about two dozen intestinal transplant recipients including one retransplant, and 3 patients lacking pretransplant specimens were excluded.

From cysteine to phenylalanine, the CDR3 is 15 amino acids long. CDR3 DNA only is kept here, 45 bases in frame from base 1. Unmatched junction bases come to 8, with V trimmed by 6 bases and J by 7 bases. Based on the germline V gene, the CDR1 and CDR2 sequences are SNHLY and FYNNEI. Study-wide findings and limitations: High GvH to HvG T cell clonal ratios were observed in the allografts of patients with donor T cell macrochimerism. Conclusions were limited by the relatively low number and heterogeneity of intestinal transplant patients. GvH clones turned up in recipient bone marrow, with some appearing earlier in ileal mucosa or blood, a pattern consistent with an intestinal mucosal origin. Early after transplant, peak levels of circulating GvH clones were associated with declines in HvG clones.

Library preparation employed the immunoSEQ multiplex PCR assay. In most patients, genomic DNA was isolated using the Qiagen DNeasy Blood and Tissue Kit and sent frozen to Adaptive Biotechnologies for TCR sequencing. High-throughput TCR-beta CDR3 sequencing of genomic DNA from most patients was performed by Adaptive Biotechnologies. Turning to the authors' computational methods: TCR sequencing data for some 19 patients were retrieved from Adaptive's ImmunoSEQ software; three other patients were processed with MiXCR and VDJtools. To correct CD4 versus CD8 sorting errors, sequences present in both subsets at a frequency ratio below 5:1 were removed. CDR3 nucleotide sequences shared by donor and recipient were removed because the origin of these sequences could not be assigned. At least 2-fold expansion over unstimulated cells and a minimum CFSE-low frequency of 0.002% (template counts) or 0.001% (read counts) were required for clones to be classified as alloreactive. Clones were considered mappable if detected in sequenced pre-transplant spleen, lymph node, or MLR CFSE-low populations of the donor or recipient. Cumulative frequency of alloreactive clones was calculated as a percentage of all sequences weighted by copy number. TCRdb limited this immuneACCESS table to in-frame rearrangements with V and J called. A share of clones is missing; checked studies link under half to unresolved V genes, and the rest is unexplained. V and J calls plus clone size are reproduced from that table; the DNA served to infer D and trimming. Recorded for this sample are over 80,000 clones; around 91% of them occurred a single time. The top ten clones comprise approximately 0.18% of the sample.

The material was unstimulated CD4+ T cells sorted from spleen or lymph node cells, obtained before transplant. The TCR was taken from a human donor who was the organ donor for an intestinal transplant. The chain joins TRBV2 to TRBJ2-2, and 10 bases in between align with TRBD2. The CDR3 reads CASRERGGWDGELFF. DNA sequence: TGTGCCAGCAGAGAGCGGGGGGGCTGGGACGGGGAGCTGTTTTTT.